A few counts support the clone carrying this TCR beta chain. This sample is drawn from a study of T cell repertoires in cytomegalovirus infection. Study-wide context: In public TCR beta signatures, there were indications of both CMV infection and matching HLA type.

Via MiXCR, TCRdb re-called the reads, giving one row per CDR3 protein. The data show 490,000 or so distinct CDR3 sequences, with roughly 12% seen just once and roughly 10% held by the top ten. V was shortened by 2 bases and J by 8 bases, with 22 bases between the two germline ends. Germline V gives CDR1 SNHLY, CDR2 FYNNEI. The CDR3 spans 17 residues. Material: PBMCs. The origin of this receptor is a human donor in good health (CMV status not recorded). Some clones in this sample may be carry-over from other donors' samples. The chain uses TRBV2 and TRBJ2-1, with a weak D call TRBD2 (7 bases). DNA for the CDR3: TGTGCCAGCAGTGAAAGGGCGGGGGCCCTCGGCTTTGATGAGCAGTTCTTC. This codes for CASSERAGALGFDEQFF.